The following is a T cell receptor beta chain sequence with its context. Antigen: not known. The sample comes from a study of T cell responses to AZD1222 COVID-19 vaccine. Study conclusions and caveats: Spike regions recognized by vaccine-associated CD4 TCRs spanned the protein, led by 160-218 and 743-854. A mostly white British donor set with more females was recruited, and clonal diversity was possibly underestimated.

Libraries were prepared by immunoSEQ multiplex PCR; TCRdb keeps only in-frame clonotypes and omits some of them. This table holds about 140,000 clones, just over 90% found once. Trimming took 5 bases from V and 7 from J; bases not matched to a gene: 9. CDR3 length: 14 amino acids. The germline V gene encodes CDR1 MNHEY and CDR2 SVGAGI. The input for sequencing was peripheral blood, taken on day 0 of AZD1222 vaccination. The origin of this receptor is an adult in good health. This sequence joins TRBV6-5 and TRBJ2-5; TRBD1 aligns across 8 bases. This chain's CDR3 is CASSPGTGGGTQYF. The CDR3 nucleotides read TGTGCCAGCAGTCCCGGGACAGGTGGAGGGACCCAGTACTTC.